Below are 13 T cell receptor beta chains sequenced from a single sample in a study of control samples from healthy donors and cancer patients. Sequenced by immunoSEQ multiplex PCR; TCRdb stores in-frame clones only, minus some. The sample contains fewer than 95,000 clones, roughly 86% of which appear only once. Sequencing was performed on blood. All receptors derive from a man aged 25 to 45 in good health.

The DNA of the CDR3 is TGCAGCGTTGAAGGGGGGGCGAATGAGCAGTTCTTC. Protein sequence: CSVEGGANEQFF. This chain links TRBV29-1 with TRBJ2-1, with D perhaps TRBD1 or TRBD2 (6 bases each). The CDR3 contains 12 residues. Trimming pared 1 base from V and 7 bases from J, leaving 8 bases between. Germline V lookup: CDR1 SQVTM, CDR2 ANQGSEA.

The rearrangement uses TRBV2 and TRBJ1-5; D not certain. The CDR3 covers 12 residues. V was clipped by 3 bases and J by 4 bases, with 4 bases between them. Germline CDR1 reads SNHLY; CDR2 reads FYNNEI. Here the CDR3 reads CASSDGNQPQHF. CDR3 DNA sequence: TGTGCCAGCAGTGACGGTAATCAGCCCCAGCATTTT.

The V gene is TRBV30, the J gene TRBJ2-1; 16 nucleotides align to TRBD2. The CDR3 consists of 15 residues. With 4 bases clipped from V and 9 bases from J, the junction kept 6 bases outside the gene matches. Germline V gene lookup returns CDR1 GTSNPN and CDR2 SVGIG (reference sequence). CDR3 region: CAWKSGTSGRGEQFF. In nucleotides, the CDR3 is TGTGCCTGGAAATCCGGGACTAGCGGGAGGGGTGAGCAGTTCTTC.

The V gene is TRBV5-1, the J gene TRBJ1-2; 7 bases are shared with TRBD1. J gave up 8 bases and V 4 bases, and 14 bases lay outside the gene matches. The CDR3 has 15 residues. CDR1 and CDR2 (germline): SGHRS, YFSETQ. The CDR3 region has the DNA TGCGCCAGCAGCCGGAACCGGGACAGCGGGCAGGGCTACACCTTC. Translation gives CASSRNRDSGQGYTF.

This clone was observed a single time. The chain has TRBV18 and TRBJ2-3; 12 bases match TRBD2. The J segment lost 4 bases and the V segment lost 1 base, leaving 3 bases of the junction unmatched. CDR3 size: 16 residues. Germline values: CDR1 KGHSH, CDR2 LQKENI. The CDR3 protein is CASSPRTSGASDTQYF. The CDR3 DNA reads as TGTGCCAGCTCACCACGGACTAGCGGGGCTTCAGATACGCAGTATTTT. Full variable domain (outside the CDR3, taken from reference TRBV18 and TRBJ2-3): NAGVMQNPRHLVRRRGQEARLRCSPMKGHSHVYWYRQLPEEGLKFMVYLQKENIIDESGMPKERFSAEFPKEGPSILRIQQVVRGDSAAYFCASSPRTSGASDTQYFGPGTRLTVL.

This chain links TRBV27 with TRBJ1-4; D may be TRBD1 (5 bases). Trimming left V 6 bases short and J 1 base short, with 15 bases between. The CDR3 has 16 residues. Per germline, CDR1 MNHEY and CDR2 SMNVEV (reference sequence). CDR3 residues: CASRSGPRKTNEKLFF. The CDR3 DNA sequence: TGTGCCAGCAGATCAGGGCCTCGTAAAACTAATGAAAAACTGTTTTTT.

This chain joins TRBV27 and TRBJ2-3, with 13 positions matching TRBD2. The V gene's germline CDR1 is MNHEY and CDR2 SMNVEV (reference sequence). The CDR3 loop spans 15 amino acids. V dropped 5 bases and J dropped 5; count of bases not matched to a gene: 4. In DNA, the CDR3 is TGTGCCAGCAGTATTCGGACTAGCGGGGGAGATACGCAGTATTTT. The encoded protein is CASSIRTSGGDTQYF.

Written as DNA, the CDR3 is TGTGCCAGCAGCTTGGAAGGCACAATTCACAATGAGCAGTTCTTC. Its protein is CASSLEGTIHNEQFF. The chain is built from TRBV5-5 and TRBJ2-1, with D unresolved. The germline V gene has CDR1 SGHKS and CDR2 YYEKEE (reference sequence). The CDR3 consists of 15 residues. V was cut by 0 bases and J by 5 bases, with 12 bases left in between.

The chain recombines TRBV6-2 or TRBV6-3 with TRBJ1-1; 11 bases agree with TRBD1. V shed 5 bases and J 4 bases; nucleotides not matched to a gene: 3. Germline CDR1 reads MNHEY; CDR2 reads SVGEGT. The CDR3 is 14 amino acids. This chain's CDR3 is CASSGDRGGTEAFF. The CDR3 DNA reads as TGTGCCAGCAGTGGGGACAGGGGGGGCACTGAAGCTTTCTTT.

The chain couples TRBV15 to TRBJ2-5; D remains ambiguous. Trimming took 5 bases from V and 1 from J, leaving 11 bases between them. This CDR3 has 14 amino acids. CDR1 and CDR2 (germline): LNHNV, YYDKDF (reference sequence). The CDR3 DNA follows: TGTGCCACCAGCTCTTGGGGTATCCAAGAGACCCAGTACTTC. It specifies CATSSWGIQETQYF.

This clone was seen just once. The V and J genes are TRBV9 and TRBJ1-2; TRBD1 matches 7 bases. Trimming took 0 bases from V and 3 from J; bases not matched to a gene: 11. Germline CDR1 and CDR2: SGDLS and YYNGEE. CDR3 length: 17 amino acids. CDR3 coding DNA: TGTGCCAGCAGCGTAGGTCCAGGGACAGAGAAGGACTATGGCTACACCTTC. It encodes CASSVGPGTEKDYGYTF.

The sample holds one count of this clone. The chain joins TRBV30 to TRBJ1-5; 7 nucleotides line up with TRBD1. The germline gives CDR1 GTSNPN, CDR2 SVGIG (reference sequence). CDR3 length: 15 residues. V lost 1 base to trimming and J lost 1 base; unmatched junction nucleotides: 4. CDR3 protein: CAWSGAGGSNQPQHF. CDR3 sequence (DNA): TGTGCCTGGAGTGGGGCAGGGGGAAGCAATCAGCCCCAGCATTTT.

The chain combines TRBV12-5 with TRBJ2-5; D ambiguous. Trimming left V 2 bases short and J 3 bases short, with 10 bases between. CDR1 and CDR2 (germline): LGHNT, FRNRAP. The CDR3 runs 14 residues. CDR3 nucleotide sequence: TGTGCTAGTGGTTTGTGGCAGCTTGAAGAGACCCAGTACTTC. This sequence encodes CASGLWQLEETQYF.